Described below is a single TCR beta chain sequence and its context. Its antigen is not identified. The data were taken from a study of glioma-infiltrating T cells after dendritic cell vaccination. Across the study: Patients had newly diagnosed or recurrent glioblastoma and received dendritic cell vaccines.

Primers: 60 V beta forward and 13 J beta reverse. The repertoire was sequenced with immunoSEQ multiplex PCR; TCRdb's copy has only in-frame clones and lacks some. The sample comprises about 100,000 clones, around three quarters of which are singletons, and 5.5% to 7% rests with the top ten. General observations from the study: Estimated pretreatment TIL content predicted outcome after dendritic cell vaccination.

The material was blood, obtained before dendritic cell vaccination. The source is a human donor with glioblastoma.

The CDR3 protein is CASSFRSGMDGYTF. CDR3 coding DNA: TGTGCCAGCAGTTTTCGTTCAGGGATGGATGGCTACACCTTC. V and J are TRBV27 and TRBJ1-2, with D tentatively TRBD1 (5 bases). This CDR3 has 14 amino acids. CDR1 MNHEY and CDR2 SMNVEV come from the germline V gene (reference sequence). Trimming cost V 3 bases and J 6 bases, with 14 bases left between them.